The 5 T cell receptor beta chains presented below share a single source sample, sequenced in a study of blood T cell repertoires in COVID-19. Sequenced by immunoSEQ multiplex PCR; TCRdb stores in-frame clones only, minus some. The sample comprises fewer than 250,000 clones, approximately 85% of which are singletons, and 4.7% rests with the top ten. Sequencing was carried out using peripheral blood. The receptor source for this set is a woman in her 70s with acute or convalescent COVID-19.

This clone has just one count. The CDR3 DNA is TGTGCCAGCATTCCGACAACCATGAACACTGAAGCTTTCTTT. Translated, it gives CASIPTTMNTEAFF. This chain connects TRBV6-5 to TRBJ1-1; D is uncertain. CDR3 length equals 14 residues. Germline V gene sequence: CDR1 MNHEY, CDR2 SVGAGI. Trimming shortened V by 7 bases and J by 0 bases, and 12 bases separated the two germline ends.

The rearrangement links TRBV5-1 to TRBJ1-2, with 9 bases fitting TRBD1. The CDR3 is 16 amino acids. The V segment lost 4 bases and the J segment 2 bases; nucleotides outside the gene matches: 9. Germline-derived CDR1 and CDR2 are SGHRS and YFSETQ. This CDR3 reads CASSPQDRGFNYGYTF. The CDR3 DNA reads TGCGCCAGCAGCCCCCAGGACAGGGGATTCAACTATGGCTACACCTTC. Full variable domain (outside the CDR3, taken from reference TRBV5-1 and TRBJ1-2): KAGVTQTPRYLIKTRGQQVTLSCSPISGHRSVSWYQQTPGQGLQFLFEYFSETQRNKGNFPGRFSGRQFSNSRSEMNVSTLELGDSALYLCASSPQDRGFNYGYTFGSGTRLTVV.

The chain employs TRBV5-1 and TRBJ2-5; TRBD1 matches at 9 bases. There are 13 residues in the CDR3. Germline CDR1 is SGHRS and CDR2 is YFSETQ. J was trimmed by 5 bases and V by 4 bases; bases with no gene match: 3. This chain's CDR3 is CASSRTGEETQYF. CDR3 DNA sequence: TGCGCCAGCAGCCGGACAGGGGAGGAGACCCAGTACTTC.

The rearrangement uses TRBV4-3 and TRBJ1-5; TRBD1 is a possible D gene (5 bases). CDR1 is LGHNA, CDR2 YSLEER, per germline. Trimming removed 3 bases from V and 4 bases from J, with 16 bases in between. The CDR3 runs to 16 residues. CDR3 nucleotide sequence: TGCGCCAGCAGCCAGGGACTCGGGGTGACGAATCAGCCCCAGCATTTT. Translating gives CASSQGLGVTNQPQHF.

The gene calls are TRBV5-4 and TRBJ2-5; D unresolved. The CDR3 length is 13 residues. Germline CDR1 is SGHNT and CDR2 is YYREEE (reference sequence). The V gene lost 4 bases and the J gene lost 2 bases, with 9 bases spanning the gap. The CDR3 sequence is CASSSELQETQYF. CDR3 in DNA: TGTGCCAGCAGCAGCGAGCTACAAGAGACCCAGTACTTC.